Included here is one T cell receptor (beta chain) sequence, with context. It has no known antigen specificity. Qualities for individual bases were not recorded, and no much larger clone is one base off. A distance of 14 bases separates the germline ends of V and J, which lose 7 bases and 5 bases respectively. Taken from cysteine to phenylalanine, the CDR3 has 13 residues. Left in the record is the CDR3 DNA by itself, 39 bases read in frame from the first base. From the germline V gene, CDR1 is WSHSY and CDR2 is SAAADI. The sample is drawn from a study of T cell changes during pregnancy in multiple sclerosis (dated by TCRdb to between 2017 and 2020). Notes on the research overall: In women with multiple sclerosis, the researchers looked at how the T cell repertoire shifted as pregnancy progressed.

The receptor library was made with the immunoSEQ multiplex PCR assay. The table comes from immuneACCESS by way of TCRdb, which keeps in-frame sequences with V and J called. Part of the clones is missing from these tables; in studies checked, under half for an unresolved V gene and the rest for unknown reasons. This sample lists 60,000 to 85,000 clones; about 91% were detected once. The ten largest clonotypes hold approximately 1.5% of the sample. The source is a female donor in good health, enrolled as a control in a pregnancy study. This material consisted of peripheral blood, taken in the second trimester of pregnancy. The V and J segments used are TRBV10-2 and TRBJ1-2; the D gene is unclear. This receptor carries the CDR3 CASNSHAGYGYTF. The DNA is as follows: TGCGCCAGCAACTCCCATGCGGGGTATGGCTACACCTTC.